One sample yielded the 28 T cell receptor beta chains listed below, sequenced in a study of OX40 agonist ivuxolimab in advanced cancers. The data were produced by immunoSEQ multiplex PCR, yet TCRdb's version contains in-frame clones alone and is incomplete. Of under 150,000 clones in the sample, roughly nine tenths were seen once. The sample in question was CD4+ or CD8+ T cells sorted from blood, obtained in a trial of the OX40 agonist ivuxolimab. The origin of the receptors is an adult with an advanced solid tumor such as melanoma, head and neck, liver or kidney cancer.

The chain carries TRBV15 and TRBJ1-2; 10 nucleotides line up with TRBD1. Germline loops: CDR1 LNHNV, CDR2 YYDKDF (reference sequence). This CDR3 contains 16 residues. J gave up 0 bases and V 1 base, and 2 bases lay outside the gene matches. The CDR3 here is CATSRAGQGPNYGYTF. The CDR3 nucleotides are TGTGCCACCAGCAGAGCGGGACAGGGGCCTAACTATGGCTACACCTTC.

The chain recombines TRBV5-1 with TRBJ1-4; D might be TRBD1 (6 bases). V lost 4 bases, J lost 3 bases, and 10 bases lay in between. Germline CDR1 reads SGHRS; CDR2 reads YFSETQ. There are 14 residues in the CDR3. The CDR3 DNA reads TGCGCCAGCAGCATAGGGGGGTCTAATGAAAAACTGTTTTTT. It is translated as CASSIGGSNEKLFF.

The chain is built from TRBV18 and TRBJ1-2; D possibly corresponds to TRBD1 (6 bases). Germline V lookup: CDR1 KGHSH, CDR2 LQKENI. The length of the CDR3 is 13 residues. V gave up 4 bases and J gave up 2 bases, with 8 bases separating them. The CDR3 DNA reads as TGTGCCAGCTCACATGGGACAAACTATGGCTACACCTTC. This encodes CASSHGTNYGYTF.

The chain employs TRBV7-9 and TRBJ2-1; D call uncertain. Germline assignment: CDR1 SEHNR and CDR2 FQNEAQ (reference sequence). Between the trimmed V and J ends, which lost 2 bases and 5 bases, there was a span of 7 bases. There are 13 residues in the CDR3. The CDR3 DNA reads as TGTGCCAGCAGCTTAATCCGAGACAATGAGCAGTTCTTC. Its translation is CASSLIRDNEQFF.

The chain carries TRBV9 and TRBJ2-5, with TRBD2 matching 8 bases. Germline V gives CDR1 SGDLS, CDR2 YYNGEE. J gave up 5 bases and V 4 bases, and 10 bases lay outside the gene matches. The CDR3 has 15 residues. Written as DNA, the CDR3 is TGTGCCAGCAGCCCCACGGGGGGGCCGGGGGAGACCCAGTACTTC. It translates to CASSPTGGPGETQYF.

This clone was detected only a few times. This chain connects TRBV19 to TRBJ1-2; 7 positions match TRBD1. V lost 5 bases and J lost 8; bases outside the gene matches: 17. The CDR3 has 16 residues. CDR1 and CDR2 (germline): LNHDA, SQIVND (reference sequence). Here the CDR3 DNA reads TGTGCCAGTAGTTCAAGGACAGGTTCGGCAAGTGTGGGCTACACCTTC. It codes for CASSSRTGSASVGYTF. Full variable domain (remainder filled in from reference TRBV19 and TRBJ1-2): DGGITQSPKYLFRKEGQNVTLSCEQNLNHDAMYWYRQDPGQGLRLIYYSQIVNDFQKGDIAEGYSVSREKKESFPLTVTSAQKNPTAFYLCASSSRTGSASVGYTFGSGTRLTVV.

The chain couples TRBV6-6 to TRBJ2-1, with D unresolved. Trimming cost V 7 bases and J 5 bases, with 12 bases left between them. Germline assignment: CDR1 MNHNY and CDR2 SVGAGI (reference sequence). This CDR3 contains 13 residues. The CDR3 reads CASTPRTHNEQFF. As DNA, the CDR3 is TGTGCCAGCACCCCACGGACCCACAATGAGCAGTTCTTC.

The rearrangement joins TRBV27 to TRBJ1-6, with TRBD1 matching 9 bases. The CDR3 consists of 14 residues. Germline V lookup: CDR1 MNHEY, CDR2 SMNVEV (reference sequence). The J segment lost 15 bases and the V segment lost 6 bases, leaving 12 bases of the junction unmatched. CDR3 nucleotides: TGTGCCAGCAGGACGGGACAGGGATGGGGGGTCCTCCACTTT. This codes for CASRTGQGWGVLHF.

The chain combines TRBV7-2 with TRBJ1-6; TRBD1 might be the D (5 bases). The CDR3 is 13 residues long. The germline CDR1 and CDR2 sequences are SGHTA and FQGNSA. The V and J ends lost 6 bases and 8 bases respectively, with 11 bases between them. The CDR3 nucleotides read TGTGCCAGCAGGTCGATCAGGGATTCACCCCTCCACTTT. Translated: CASRSIRDSPLHF. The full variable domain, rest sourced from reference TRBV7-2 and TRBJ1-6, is GAGVSQSPSNKVTEKGKDVELRCDPISGHTALYWYRQSLGQGLEFLIYFQGNSAPDKSGLPSDRFSAERTGGSVSTLTIQRTQQEDSAVYLCASRSIRDSPLHFGNGTRLTVT.

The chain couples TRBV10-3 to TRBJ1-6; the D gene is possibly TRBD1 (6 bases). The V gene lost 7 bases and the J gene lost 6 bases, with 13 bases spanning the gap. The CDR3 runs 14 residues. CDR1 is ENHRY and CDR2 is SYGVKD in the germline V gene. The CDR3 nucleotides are TGTGCCATCAAGGACAGCGCGGCTAATTCACCCCTCCACTTT. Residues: CAIKDSAANSPLHF.

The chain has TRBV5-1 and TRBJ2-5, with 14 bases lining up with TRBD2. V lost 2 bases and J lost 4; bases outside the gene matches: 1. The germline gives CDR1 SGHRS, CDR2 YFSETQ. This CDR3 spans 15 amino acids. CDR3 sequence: CASSFGLAGGETQYF. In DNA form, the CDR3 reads TGCGCCAGCAGCTTCGGACTAGCGGGGGGAGAGACCCAGTACTTC.

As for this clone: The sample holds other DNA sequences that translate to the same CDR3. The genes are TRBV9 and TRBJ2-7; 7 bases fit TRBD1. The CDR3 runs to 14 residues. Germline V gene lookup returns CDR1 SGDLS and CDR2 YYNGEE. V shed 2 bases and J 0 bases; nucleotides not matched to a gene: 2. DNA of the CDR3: TGTGCCAGCAGCGTCGGGACAGTCTCCTACGAGCAGTACTTC. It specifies CASSVGTVSYEQYF. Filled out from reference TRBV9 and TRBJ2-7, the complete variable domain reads DSGVTQTPKHLITATGQRVTLRCSPRSGDLSVYWYQQSLDQGLQFLIQYYNGEERAKGNILERFSAQQFPDLHSELNLSSLELGDSALYFCASSVGTVSYEQYFGPGTRLTVT.

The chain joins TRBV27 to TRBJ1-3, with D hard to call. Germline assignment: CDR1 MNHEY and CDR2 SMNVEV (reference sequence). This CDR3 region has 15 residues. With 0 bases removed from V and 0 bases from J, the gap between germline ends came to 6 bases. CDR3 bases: TGTGCCAGCAGTTTATCAGTGAACTCTGGAAACACCATATATTTT. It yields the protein CASSLSVNSGNTIYF.

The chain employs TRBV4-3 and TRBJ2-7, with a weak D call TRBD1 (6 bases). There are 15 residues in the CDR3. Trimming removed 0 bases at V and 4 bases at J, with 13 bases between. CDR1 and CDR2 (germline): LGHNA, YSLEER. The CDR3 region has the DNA TGCGCCAGCAGCCAAGAGCACAGGGCTTCGTACGAGCAGTACTTC. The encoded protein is CASSQEHRASYEQYF.

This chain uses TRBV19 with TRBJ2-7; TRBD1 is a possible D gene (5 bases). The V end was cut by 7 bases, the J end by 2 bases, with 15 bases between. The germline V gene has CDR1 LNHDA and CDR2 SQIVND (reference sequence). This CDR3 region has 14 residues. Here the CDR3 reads CASMTPGPPYEQYF. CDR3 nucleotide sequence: TGTGCCAGTATGACGCCAGGGCCTCCCTACGAGCAGTACTTC.

As DNA, the CDR3 is TGTGCCAGCAGCTTGGAACAGGCCCTTAACTATGGCTACACCTTC. Translated, it gives CASSLEQALNYGYTF. The chain recombines TRBV5-5 with TRBJ1-2, with a possible D match to TRBD1 (5 bases). In germline, CDR1 is SGHKS, CDR2 YYEKEE (reference sequence). The germline V and J ends were trimmed by 0 bases and 1 base, with 10 bases remaining between them. The CDR3 extends over 15 amino acids.

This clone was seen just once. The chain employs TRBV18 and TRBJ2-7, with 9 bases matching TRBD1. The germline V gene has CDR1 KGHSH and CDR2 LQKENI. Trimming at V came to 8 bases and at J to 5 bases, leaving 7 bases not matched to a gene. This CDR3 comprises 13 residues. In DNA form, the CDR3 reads TGTGCCAGCACCGGGACAGGGACCAACGAGCAGTACTTC. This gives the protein CASTGTGTNEQYF.

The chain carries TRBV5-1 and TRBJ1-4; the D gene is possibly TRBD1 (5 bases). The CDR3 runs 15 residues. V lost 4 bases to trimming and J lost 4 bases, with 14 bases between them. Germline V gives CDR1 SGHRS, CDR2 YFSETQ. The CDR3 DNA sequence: TGCGCCAGCAGCCCTGGGGGGGTGCTTAATGAAAAACTGTTTTTT. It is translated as CASSPGGVLNEKLFF.

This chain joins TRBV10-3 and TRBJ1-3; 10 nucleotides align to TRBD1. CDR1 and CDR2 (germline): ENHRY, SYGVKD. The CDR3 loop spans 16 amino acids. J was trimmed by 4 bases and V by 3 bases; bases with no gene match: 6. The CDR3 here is CAISEPGQGTGNTIYF. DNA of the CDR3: TGTGCCATCAGTGAACCGGGACAGGGGACCGGAAACACCATATATTTT.

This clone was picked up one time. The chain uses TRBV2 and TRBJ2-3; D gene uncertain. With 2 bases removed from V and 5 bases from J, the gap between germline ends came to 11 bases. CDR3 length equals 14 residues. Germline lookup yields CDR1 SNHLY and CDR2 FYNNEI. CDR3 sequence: CASSEIVGGDTQYF. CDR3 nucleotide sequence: TGTGCCAGCAGTGAAATAGTAGGCGGAGATACGCAGTATTTT. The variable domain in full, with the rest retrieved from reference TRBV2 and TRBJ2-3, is EPEVTQTPSHQVTQMGQEVILRCVPISNHLYFYWYRQILGQKVEFLVSFYNNEISEKSEIFDDQFSVERPDGSNFTLKIRSTKLEDSAMYFCASSEIVGGDTQYFGPGTRLTVL.

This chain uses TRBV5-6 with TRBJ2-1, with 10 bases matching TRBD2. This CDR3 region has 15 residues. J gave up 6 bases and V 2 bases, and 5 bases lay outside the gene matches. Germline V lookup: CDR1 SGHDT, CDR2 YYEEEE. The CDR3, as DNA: TGTGCCAGCAGCTTCAGAGCGGGGGGGCGCAATGAGCAGTTCTTC. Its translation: CASSFRAGGRNEQFF.

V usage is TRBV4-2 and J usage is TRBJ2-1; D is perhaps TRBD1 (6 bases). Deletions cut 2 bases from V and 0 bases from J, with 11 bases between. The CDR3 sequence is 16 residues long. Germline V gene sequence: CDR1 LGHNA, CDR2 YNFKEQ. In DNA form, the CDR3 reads TGTGCCAGCAGCCAACCCGACAGGAGCTCCTACAATGAGCAGTTCTTC. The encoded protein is CASSQPDRSSYNEQFF.

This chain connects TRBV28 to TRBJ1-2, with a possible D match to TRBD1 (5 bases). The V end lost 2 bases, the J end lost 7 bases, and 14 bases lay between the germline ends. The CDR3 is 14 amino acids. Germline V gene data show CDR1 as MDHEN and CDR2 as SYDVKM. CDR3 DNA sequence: TGTGCCAGCAGTTTACCCCAGGGCCGGTTTGGCTACACCTTC. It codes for CASSLPQGRFGYTF.

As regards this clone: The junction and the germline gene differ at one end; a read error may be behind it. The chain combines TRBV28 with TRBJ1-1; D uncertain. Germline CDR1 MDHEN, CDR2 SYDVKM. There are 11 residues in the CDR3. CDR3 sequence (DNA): TGTGCCAGCAGTAATATTACTGGAGCTTTCTTT. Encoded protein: CASSNITGAFF.

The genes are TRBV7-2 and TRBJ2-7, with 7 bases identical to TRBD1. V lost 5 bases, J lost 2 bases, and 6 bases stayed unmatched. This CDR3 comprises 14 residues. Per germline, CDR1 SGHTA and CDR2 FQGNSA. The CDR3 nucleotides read TGTGCCAGCAGCCCCCGACAGGGTCCCTACGAGCAGTACTTC. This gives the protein CASSPRQGPYEQYF.

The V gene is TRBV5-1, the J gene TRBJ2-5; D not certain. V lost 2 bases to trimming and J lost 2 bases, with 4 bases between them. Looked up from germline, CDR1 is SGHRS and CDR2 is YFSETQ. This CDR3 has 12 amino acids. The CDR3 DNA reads TGCGCCAGCAGCTTCGGGCAAGAGACCCAGTACTTC. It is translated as CASSFGQETQYF.

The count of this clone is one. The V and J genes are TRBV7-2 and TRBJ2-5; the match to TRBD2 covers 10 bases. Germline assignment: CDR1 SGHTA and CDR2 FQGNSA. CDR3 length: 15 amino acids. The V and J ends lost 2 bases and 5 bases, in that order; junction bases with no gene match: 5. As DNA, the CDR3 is TGTGCCAGCAGCTTACTAGCGGGGGTCCGGGAGACCCAGTACTTC. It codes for CASSLLAGVRETQYF.

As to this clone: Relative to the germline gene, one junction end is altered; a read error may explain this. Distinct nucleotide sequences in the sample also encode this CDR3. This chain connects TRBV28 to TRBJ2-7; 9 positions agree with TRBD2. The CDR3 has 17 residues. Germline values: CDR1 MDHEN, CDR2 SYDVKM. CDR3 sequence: CASSPAYGRGGSYEQYF. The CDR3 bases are TGTGCCAGCAGCCCCGCATATGGGCGGGGGGGATCCTACGAACAGTACTTC.